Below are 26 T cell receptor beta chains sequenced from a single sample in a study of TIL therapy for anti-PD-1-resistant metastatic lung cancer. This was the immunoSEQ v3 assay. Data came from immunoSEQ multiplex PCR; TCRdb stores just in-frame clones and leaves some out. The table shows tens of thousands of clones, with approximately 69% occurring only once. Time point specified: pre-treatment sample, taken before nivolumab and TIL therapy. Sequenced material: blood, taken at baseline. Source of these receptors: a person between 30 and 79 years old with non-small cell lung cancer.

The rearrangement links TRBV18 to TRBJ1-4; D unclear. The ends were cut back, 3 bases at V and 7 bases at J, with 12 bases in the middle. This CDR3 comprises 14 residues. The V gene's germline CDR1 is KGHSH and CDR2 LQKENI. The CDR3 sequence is CASSPFRAAEKLFF. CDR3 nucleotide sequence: TGTGCCAGCTCACCTTTCCGGGCCGCTGAAAAACTGTTTTTT.

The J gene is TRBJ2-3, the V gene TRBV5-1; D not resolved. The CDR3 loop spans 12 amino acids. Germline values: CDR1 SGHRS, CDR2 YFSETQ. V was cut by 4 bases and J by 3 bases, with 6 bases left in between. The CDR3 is CASSPHTDTQYF. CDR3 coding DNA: TGCGCCAGCAGCCCCCATACAGATACGCAGTATTTT.

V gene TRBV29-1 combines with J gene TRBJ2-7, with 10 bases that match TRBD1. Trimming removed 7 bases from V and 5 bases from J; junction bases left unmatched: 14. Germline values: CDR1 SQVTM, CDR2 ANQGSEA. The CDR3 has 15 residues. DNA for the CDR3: TGCAGCGCTGGCGGGGGACAGGGGTTTAACCACGAGCAGTACTTC. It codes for CSAGGGQGFNHEQYF.

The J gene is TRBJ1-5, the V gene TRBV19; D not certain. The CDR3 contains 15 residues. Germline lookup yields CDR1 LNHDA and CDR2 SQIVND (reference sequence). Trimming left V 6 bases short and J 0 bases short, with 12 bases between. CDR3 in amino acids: CASSRSANSNQPQHF. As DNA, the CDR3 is TGTGCCAGTAGCCGCTCAGCAAATAGCAATCAGCCCCAGCATTTT.

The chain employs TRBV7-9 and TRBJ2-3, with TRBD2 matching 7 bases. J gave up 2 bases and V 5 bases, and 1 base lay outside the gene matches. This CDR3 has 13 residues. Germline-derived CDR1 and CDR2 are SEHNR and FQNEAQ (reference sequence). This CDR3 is CASSGLVTDTQYF. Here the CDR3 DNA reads TGTGCCAGCAGCGGACTAGTCACAGATACGCAGTATTTT.

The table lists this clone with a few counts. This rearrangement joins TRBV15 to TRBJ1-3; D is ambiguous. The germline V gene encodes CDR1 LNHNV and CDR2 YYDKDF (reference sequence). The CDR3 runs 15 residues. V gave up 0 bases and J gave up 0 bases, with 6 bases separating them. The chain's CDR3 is CATSRDISSGNTIYF. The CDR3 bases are TGTGCCACCAGCAGAGACATTTCCTCTGGAAACACCATATATTTT.

The CDR3 sequence: CSAPLVNEQFF. The CDR3 region has the DNA TGCAGTGCTCCACTAGTTAATGAGCAGTTCTTC. The gene calls are TRBV20-1 and TRBJ2-1, with D possibly TRBD2 on 5 matching bases. V lost 5 bases and J lost 7, with 9 bases in between. In germline, CDR1 is DFQATT, CDR2 SNEGSKA (reference sequence). This CDR3 comprises 11 residues.

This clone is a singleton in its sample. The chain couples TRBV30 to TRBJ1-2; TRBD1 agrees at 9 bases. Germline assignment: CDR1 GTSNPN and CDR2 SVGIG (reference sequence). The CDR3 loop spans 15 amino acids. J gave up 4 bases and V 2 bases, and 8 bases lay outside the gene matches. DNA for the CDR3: TGTGCCTGGAGTACCTCGACAGGGGGAGGCTATGGCTACACCTTC. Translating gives CAWSTSTGGGYGYTF.

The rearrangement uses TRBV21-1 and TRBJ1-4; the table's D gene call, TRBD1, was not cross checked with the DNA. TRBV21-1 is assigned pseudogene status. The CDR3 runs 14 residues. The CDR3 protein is CASSKDSMKEKLFF. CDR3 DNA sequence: TGTGCCAGCAGCAAGGACAGTATGAAAGAAAAACTGTTTTTT.

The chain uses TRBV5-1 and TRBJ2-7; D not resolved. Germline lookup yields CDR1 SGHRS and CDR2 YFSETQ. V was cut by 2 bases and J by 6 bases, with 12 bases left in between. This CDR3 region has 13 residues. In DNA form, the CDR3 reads TGCGCCAGCAGCTTTCCGTTTTCGCTCGAGCAGTACTTC. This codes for CASSFPFSLEQYF.

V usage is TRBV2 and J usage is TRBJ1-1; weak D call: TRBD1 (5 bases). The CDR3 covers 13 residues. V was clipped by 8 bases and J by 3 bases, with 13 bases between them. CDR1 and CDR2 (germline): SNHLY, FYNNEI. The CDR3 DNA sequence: TGTGCCAGCGGGGGGGGACGGTACACTGAAGCTTTCTTT. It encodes CASGGGRYTEAFF.

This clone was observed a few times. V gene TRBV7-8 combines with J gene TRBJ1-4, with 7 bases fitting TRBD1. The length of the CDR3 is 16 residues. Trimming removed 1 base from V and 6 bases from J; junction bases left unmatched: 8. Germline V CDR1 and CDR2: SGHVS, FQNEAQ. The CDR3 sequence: CASSLEGGQRDEKLFF. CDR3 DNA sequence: TGTGCCAGCAGCTTAGAGGGGGGACAGAGGGATGAAAAACTGTTTTTT.

CDR3 DNA: TGTGCCACCACCCGAGAGTCTGCAACTAATGAAAAACTGTTTTTT. Translated, it gives CATTRESATNEKLFF. The chain recombines TRBV15 with TRBJ1-4; D not certain. With 7 bases removed from V and 0 bases from J, the gap between germline ends came to 12 bases. Germline V gives CDR1 LNHNV, CDR2 YYDKDF (reference sequence). This CDR3 contains 15 residues.

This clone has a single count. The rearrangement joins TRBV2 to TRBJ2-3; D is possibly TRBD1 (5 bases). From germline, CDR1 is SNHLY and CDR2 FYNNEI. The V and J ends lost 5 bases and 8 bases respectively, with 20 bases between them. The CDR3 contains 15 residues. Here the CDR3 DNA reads TGTGCCAGCAGTCGCGAAGGGTCAAGGGGTGGTACGCAGTATTTT. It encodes CASSREGSRGGTQYF.

DNA of the CDR3: TGTGCCAGCAGTCTTAAGCGGGAAGGGGATACGCAGTATTTT. It translates to CASSLKREGDTQYF. The chain employs TRBV27 and TRBJ2-3, with 7 bases aligning to TRBD2. J lost 6 bases, V lost 5 bases, and 8 bases had no gene match. Germline CDR1 is MNHEY and CDR2 is SMNVEV (reference sequence). CDR3 size: 14 residues.

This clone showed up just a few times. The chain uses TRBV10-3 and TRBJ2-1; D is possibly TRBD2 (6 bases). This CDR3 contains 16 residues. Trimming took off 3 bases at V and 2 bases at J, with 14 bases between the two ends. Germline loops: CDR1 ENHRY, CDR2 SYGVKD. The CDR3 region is CAISDPLGGAYNEQFF. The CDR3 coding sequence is TGTGCCATCAGTGACCCTCTCGGAGGGGCCTACAATGAGCAGTTCTTC.

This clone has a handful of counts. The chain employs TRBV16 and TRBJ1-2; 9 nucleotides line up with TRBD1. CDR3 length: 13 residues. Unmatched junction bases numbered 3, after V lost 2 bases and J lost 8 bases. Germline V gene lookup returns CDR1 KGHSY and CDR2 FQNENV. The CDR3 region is CASSQGQGYGYTF. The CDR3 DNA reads TGTGCCAGCAGCCAAGGACAGGGGTACGGCTACACCTTC.

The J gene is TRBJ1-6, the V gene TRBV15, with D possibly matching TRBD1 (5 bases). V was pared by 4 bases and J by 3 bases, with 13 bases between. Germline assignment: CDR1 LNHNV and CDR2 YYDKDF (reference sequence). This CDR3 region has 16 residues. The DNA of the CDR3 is TGTGCCACCAGCATGGGACTGAGCCACTATAATTCACCCCTCCACTTT. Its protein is CATSMGLSHYNSPLHF.

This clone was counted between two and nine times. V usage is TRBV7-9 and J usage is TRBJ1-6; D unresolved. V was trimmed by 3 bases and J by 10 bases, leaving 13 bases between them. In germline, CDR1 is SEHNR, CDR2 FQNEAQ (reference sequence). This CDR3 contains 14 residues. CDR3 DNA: TGTGCCAGCAGCTTCCTGACCCTTAGGTCACCCCTCCACTTT. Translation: CASSFLTLRSPLHF.

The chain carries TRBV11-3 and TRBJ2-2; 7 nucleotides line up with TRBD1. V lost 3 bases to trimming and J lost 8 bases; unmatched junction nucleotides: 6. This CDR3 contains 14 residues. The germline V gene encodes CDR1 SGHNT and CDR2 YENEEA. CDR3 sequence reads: CASSFAGTAGELFF. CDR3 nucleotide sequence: TGTGCCAGCAGCTTCGCAGGGACAGCGGGGGAGCTGTTTTTT.

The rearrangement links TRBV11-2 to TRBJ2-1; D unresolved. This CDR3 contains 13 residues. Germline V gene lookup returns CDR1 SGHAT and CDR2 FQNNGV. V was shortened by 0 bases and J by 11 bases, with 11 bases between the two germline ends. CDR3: CASSLDPRSQQFF. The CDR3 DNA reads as TGTGCCAGCAGCTTAGATCCAAGGTCGCAGCAGTTCTTC. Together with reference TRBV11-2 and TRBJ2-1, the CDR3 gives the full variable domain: EAGVAQSPRYKIIEKRQSVAFWCNPISGHATLYWYQQILGQGPKLLIQFQNNGVVDDSQLPKDRFSAERLKGVDSTLKIQPAKLEDSAVYLCASSLDPRSQQFFGPGTRLTVL.

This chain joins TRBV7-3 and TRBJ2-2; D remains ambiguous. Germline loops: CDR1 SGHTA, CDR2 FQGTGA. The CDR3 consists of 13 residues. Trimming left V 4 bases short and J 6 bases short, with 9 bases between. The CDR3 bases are TGTGCCAGCAGCTCCAATTTTGCCGGGGAGCTGTTTTTT. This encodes CASSSNFAGELFF.

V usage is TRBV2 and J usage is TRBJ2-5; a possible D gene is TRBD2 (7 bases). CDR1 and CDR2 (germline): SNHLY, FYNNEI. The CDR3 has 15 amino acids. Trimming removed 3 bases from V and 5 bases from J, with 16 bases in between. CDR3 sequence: CASSDGEGGGETQYF. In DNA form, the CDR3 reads TGTGCCAGCAGTGATGGAGAAGGGGGAGGGGAGACCCAGTACTTC.

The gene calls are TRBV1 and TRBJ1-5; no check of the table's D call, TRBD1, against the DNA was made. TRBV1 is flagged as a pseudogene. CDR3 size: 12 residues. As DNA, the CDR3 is TGCACCAGCAGAGGCAGGGGCGAGCCCCAGCATTTT. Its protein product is CTSRGRGEPQHF.

The CDR3 DNA sequence: TGTGCCAGCAGCTTTCATCAAAGCACAGATACGCAGTATTTT. Its translation: CASSFHQSTDTQYF. The chain couples TRBV11-3 to TRBJ2-3, with unresolved D. CDR3 length: 14 amino acids. V was shortened by 3 bases and J by 0 bases, with 7 bases between the two germline ends. Per germline, CDR1 SGHNT and CDR2 YENEEA.

CDR3 protein: CASSRQTSGPLEQYF. Written as DNA, the CDR3 is TGTGCCAGCAGCCGGCAGACTAGCGGGCCTCTCGAGCAGTACTTC. This chain connects TRBV14 to TRBJ2-7; TRBD2 aligns across 10 bases. Trimming removed 4 bases from V and 6 bases from J; junction bases left unmatched: 9. This CDR3 region has 15 residues. CDR1 and CDR2 from the germline V gene are SGHDN and FVKESK.